The 31 T cell receptor beta chains below come from one sample, sequenced in a study of cytomegalovirus exposure and HLA in healthy donors. PCR employed 60 Vbeta and 13 Jbeta primers. This table comes from immunoSEQ multiplex PCR, and its TCRdb copy is limited to in-frame clones, with some not included. The data hold roughly 150,000 clones, with 80% to 90% observed a single time. The sample was PBMCs. The receptors derive from a boy aged 2 to 9 in good health and CMV-seronegative.

This clone has just one count. This rearrangement joins TRBV6-5 to TRBJ2-7; 7 positions match TRBD2. J lost 7 bases, V lost 2 bases, and 5 bases had no gene match. This CDR3 has 13 amino acids. Looked up from germline, CDR1 is MNHEY and CDR2 is SVGAGI. The CDR3 DNA sequence: TGTGCCAGCAGTTACCGGGGGGTCGAGGAGCAGTACTTC. Encoded protein: CASSYRGVEEQYF.

The count of this clone is one. The rearrangement joins TRBV10-3 to TRBJ1-1; D may be TRBD1 (6 bases). Germline V CDR1 and CDR2: ENHRY, SYGVKD. V was trimmed by 8 bases and J by 0 bases, leaving 19 bases between them. The CDR3 consists of 16 residues. The DNA of the CDR3 is TGTGCCATCTCCTGGGGAGGGGGAAGAATGAACACTGAAGCTTTCTTT. Residues: CAISWGGGRMNTEAFF.

J is TRBJ2-1 and V is TRBV5-1, with 8 nucleotides matching TRBD2. Germline V gene lookup returns CDR1 SGHRS and CDR2 YFSETQ. The CDR3 spans 13 residues. V was pared by 1 base and J by 8 bases, with 2 bases of the junction left unmatched. The CDR3: CASSLRGGHEQFF. The CDR3 DNA follows: TGCGCCAGCAGCTTGCGGGGGGGCCATGAGCAGTTCTTC.

The rearrangement links TRBV6-1 to TRBJ2-1; 7 bases line up with TRBD2. This CDR3 spans 14 amino acids. V lost 0 bases to trimming and J lost 7 bases; unmatched junction nucleotides: 3. Germline-derived CDR1 and CDR2 are MNHNS and SASEGT. This CDR3 is CASSEAYGRNEQFF. DNA of the CDR3: TGTGCCAGCAGTGAAGCGTACGGGAGGAATGAGCAGTTCTTC.

The chain uses TRBV4-1 and TRBJ2-7, with D hard to call. CDR3 size: 16 residues. CDR1 is MGHRA and CDR2 is YSYEKL in the germline V gene. Deletions cut 1 base from V and 5 bases from J, with 18 bases between. As DNA, the CDR3 is TGCGCCAGCAGCCAAGGAGGCGGTAGTATTATCCACGAGCAGTACTTC. Its translation is CASSQGGGSIIHEQYF.

This rearrangement joins TRBV5-4 to TRBJ1-1; possible D gene TRBD1, 5 bases. Deletions cut 0 bases from V and 2 bases from J, with 17 bases between. This CDR3 contains 17 residues. Germline lookup yields CDR1 SGHNT and CDR2 YYREEE (reference sequence). In nucleotides, the CDR3 is TGTGCCAGCAGCTTGGCCGGGCAGGGCACTTACAACACTGAAGCTTTCTTT. Its translation is CASSLAGQGTYNTEAFF.

This clone was recorded a few times. This chain uses TRBV7-8 with TRBJ1-5; maybe TRBD1 (5 bases). The germline CDR1 and CDR2 sequences are SGHVS and FQNEAQ. This CDR3 spans 14 amino acids. V was shortened by 1 base and J by 6 bases, with 10 bases between the two germline ends. The CDR3 nucleotides read TGTGCCAGCAGCTTAGGGGGCATCACTCAGCCCCAGCATTTT. Its protein product is CASSLGGITQPQHF.

The chain carries TRBV9 and TRBJ2-5; TRBD2 matches 13 bases. The DNA end is a closer match to TRBJ2-7, so the J assignment may be wrong. The CDR3 spans 18 residues. Per the germline V gene, CDR1 is SGDLS and CDR2 is YYNGEE. The CDR3 here is CASSPAVRTSGSSYEQYF. The CDR3 bases are TGTGCCAGCAGCCCCGCGGTGAGGACTAGCGGGAGTAGCTACGAGCAGTACTTC.

This CDR3 is CASSPSLMGEQYF. CDR3 bases: TGTGCCAGCTCACCTTCACTAATGGGCGAGCAGTACTTC. V and J are TRBV18 and TRBJ2-7, with unresolved D. The V and J ends lost 3 bases and 6 bases respectively, with 12 bases between them. This CDR3 has 13 amino acids. Per germline, CDR1 KGHSH and CDR2 LQKENI.

The J gene is TRBJ2-1, the V gene TRBV28; the match to TRBD1 covers 9 bases. Per germline, CDR1 MDHEN and CDR2 SYDVKM. The CDR3 loop spans 18 amino acids. Losses at the gene ends were 2 bases for V and 4 bases for J; bases not matched to a gene: 12. CDR3 coding DNA: TGTGCCAGCAGTTTAGGCGCGGGGAGGACAGGGGCTTACAATGAGCAGTTCTTC. Amino acid sequence: CASSLGAGRTGAYNEQFF.

The J gene is TRBJ1-4, the V gene TRBV2; D is undetermined. Germline-derived CDR1 and CDR2 are SNHLY and FYNNEI. The CDR3 has 14 residues. The ends were cut back, 6 bases at V and 7 bases at J, with 15 bases in the middle. The CDR3 region is CASSKTSRSEKLFF. The DNA for the CDR3 is TGTGCCAGCAGCAAGACTTCAAGGAGTGAAAAACTGTTTTTT.

The sample holds a few counts of this clone. The chain has TRBV6-5 and TRBJ1-6, with D possibly being TRBD1 (6 bases). Trimming cost V 7 bases and J 9 bases, with 10 bases left between them. The germline V gene has CDR1 MNHEY and CDR2 SVGAGI. There are 12 residues in the CDR3. The CDR3 region is CASTVRGSPLHF. The CDR3 region has the DNA TGTGCCAGCACCGTCAGGGGTTCACCCCTCCACTTT.

The genes are TRBV6-1 and TRBJ2-7; D may be TRBD2 (6 bases). Between the trimmed V and J ends, which lost 6 bases and 3 bases, there was a span of 12 bases. This CDR3 has 13 amino acids. Looked up from germline, CDR1 is MNHNS and CDR2 is SASEGT. In DNA form, the CDR3 reads TGTGCCAGCAGCGCCCGGGGGAGCTACGAGCAGTACTTC. Translated, it gives CASSARGSYEQYF.

This chain joins TRBV5-1 and TRBJ1-2; 10 positions agree with TRBD1. The CDR3 is made up of 14 amino acids. V was clipped by 4 bases and J by 5 bases; unmatched bases: 5. Germline values: CDR1 SGHRS, CDR2 YFSETQ. CDR3 region: CASSTPGQGYGYTF. The CDR3 DNA follows: TGCGCCAGCAGCACACCGGGACAGGGGTATGGCTACACCTTC.

The V and J genes are TRBV11-2 and TRBJ1-2; no reliable D call. In germline, CDR1 is SGHAT, CDR2 FQNNGV. The CDR3 contains 15 residues. V was shortened by 3 bases and J by 2 bases, with 13 bases between the two germline ends. The DNA for the CDR3 is TGTGCCAGCAGCTTTTTTGCAGGTGCAAACTATGGCTACACCTTC. This encodes CASSFFAGANYGYTF.

Many counts were recorded for this clone. The chain has TRBV4-3 and TRBJ2-6; a possible D gene is TRBD2 (6 bases). Trimming cost V 4 bases and J 2 bases, with 12 bases left between them. CDR1 LGHNA and CDR2 YSLEER come from the germline V gene. This CDR3 is 16 amino acids long. CDR3 region: CASSPSGVAGANVLTF. The CDR3 bases are TGCGCCAGCAGCCCCTCGGGGGTCGCTGGGGCCAACGTCCTGACTTTC.

The chain links TRBV9 to TRBJ2-2, with D perhaps matching TRBD2 (5 bases). Between the trimmed V and J ends, which lost 4 bases and 9 bases, there was a span of 13 bases. Germline loops: CDR1 SGDLS, CDR2 YYNGEE. The CDR3 is 13 residues long. The CDR3 protein is CASSPGLRRELFF. For the CDR3, the DNA is TGTGCCAGCAGCCCAGGACTTCGCAGGGAGCTGTTTTTT.

The chain links TRBV6-1 to TRBJ2-7; D is perhaps TRBD1 (6 bases). With 5 bases removed from V and 0 bases from J, the gap between germline ends came to 11 bases. Per germline, CDR1 MNHNS and CDR2 SASEGT. The CDR3 contains 14 residues. CDR3 in amino acids: CASSNTGFSYEQYF. CDR3 DNA sequence: TGTGCCAGCAGTAACACAGGGTTCTCCTACGAGCAGTACTTC.

The gene calls are TRBV11-3 and TRBJ2-7; D ambiguous. This CDR3 contains 13 residues. The germline V gene encodes CDR1 SGHNT and CDR2 YENEEA. The V gene lost 7 bases and the J gene lost 6 bases, with 16 bases spanning the gap. In DNA form, the CDR3 reads TGTGCCAGCATCTCTCTCATTGGCGGCGAGCAGTACTTC. As protein: CASISLIGGEQYF.

J is TRBJ1-1 and V is TRBV19; 8 bases agree with TRBD1. The CDR3 consists of 14 residues. Germline values: CDR1 LNHDA, CDR2 SQIVND (reference sequence). Trimming took 3 bases from V and 3 from J; bases not matched to a gene: 3. This chain's CDR3 is CASSIGQGYTEAFF. The CDR3 DNA reads as TGTGCCAGTAGTATCGGACAGGGATACACTGAAGCTTTCTTT.

The table lists this clone with a count of one. The rearrangement uses TRBV6-1 and TRBJ1-2; D may be TRBD1 (5 bases). Trimming cost V 7 bases and J 2 bases, with 11 bases left between them. This CDR3 region has 13 residues. Germline CDR1 and CDR2: MNHNS and SASEGT. The CDR3 sequence: CASTRAVNYGYTF. CDR3 DNA sequence: TGTGCCAGCACCAGGGCGGTAAACTATGGCTACACCTTC.

V gene TRBV10-3 combines with J gene TRBJ1-5; D may be TRBD1 (5 bases). Germline V lookup: CDR1 ENHRY, CDR2 SYGVKD. Deletions cut 7 bases from V and 7 bases from J, with 20 bases between. The CDR3 extends over 15 amino acids. The CDR3 DNA reads TGTGCCATCAAGGCTTCGGGGGATGGTGCCCAGCCCCAGCATTTT. Translated: CAIKASGDGAQPQHF.

The V and J genes are TRBV28 and TRBJ2-1; 9 bases line up with TRBD2. This CDR3 region has 13 residues. Trimming at V came to 8 bases and at J to 5 bases, leaving 4 bases not matched to a gene. CDR1 and CDR2 from the germline V gene are MDHEN and SYDVKM. The CDR3, as DNA: TGTGCCAGCGGACTAGCGAGACACAATGAGCAGTTCTTC. Translating gives CASGLARHNEQFF.

V gene TRBV7-6 combines with J gene TRBJ2-7; 11 bases are shared with TRBD2. The CDR3 is 14 residues long. The J segment lost 3 bases and the V segment lost 5 bases, leaving 3 bases of the junction unmatched. Germline V gives CDR1 SGHVS, CDR2 FNYEAQ. The CDR3 nucleotides read TGTGCCAGCAGCGAAGGGACTAGCGGCTACGAGCAGTACTTC. It is translated as CASSEGTSGYEQYF.

This sequence joins TRBV7-8 and TRBJ1-1; D remains ambiguous. The V gene lost 2 bases and the J gene lost 1 base, with 2 bases spanning the gap. The CDR3 has 12 residues. From germline, CDR1 is SGHVS and CDR2 FQNEAQ. The CDR3 spells CASSLQNTEAFF. CDR3 sequence (DNA): TGTGCCAGCAGCTTACAGAACACTGAAGCTTTCTTT.

This chain uses TRBV28 with TRBJ1-5; 7 positions agree with TRBD1. J was trimmed by 0 bases and V by 3 bases; bases with no gene match: 8. Germline V gives CDR1 MDHEN, CDR2 SYDVKM. The CDR3 has 17 residues. CDR3 region: CASSLPAGTDSNQPQHF. As DNA, the CDR3 is TGTGCCAGCAGTTTGCCTGCCGGGACAGATAGCAATCAGCCCCAGCATTTT. Full variable domain (remainder filled in from reference TRBV28 and TRBJ1-5): DVKVTQSSRYLVKRTGEKVFLECVQDMDHENMFWYRQDPGLGLRLIYFSYDVKMKEKGDIPEGYSVSREKKERFSLILESASTNQTSMYLCASSLPAGTDSNQPQHFGDGTRLSIL.

The rearrangement joins TRBV30 to TRBJ1-4; TRBD1 might be the D (5 bases). Germline assignment: CDR1 GTSNPN and CDR2 SVGIG (reference sequence). The CDR3 is 14 residues long. Trimming took off 3 bases at V and 5 bases at J, with 13 bases between the two ends. The CDR3 reads CAWRVAGSNEKLFF. Written as DNA, the CDR3 is TGTGCCTGGAGGGTGGCAGGGTCGAATGAAAAACTGTTTTTT. The full variable domain, its missing parts supplied by reference TRBV30 and TRBJ1-4, is SQTIHQWPATLVQPVGSPLSLECTVEGTSNPNLYWYRQAAGRGLQLLFYSVGIGQISSEVPQNLSASRPQDRQFILSSKKLLLSDSGFYLCAWRVAGSNEKLFFGSGTQLSVL.

The rearrangement uses TRBV7-6 and TRBJ1-4; D may be TRBD1 (5 bases). CDR3 length: 14 residues. V was shortened by 0 bases and J by 8 bases, with 10 bases between the two germline ends. CDR1 SGHVS and CDR2 FNYEAQ come from the germline V gene. The CDR3 here is CASSLAGADEKLFF. The CDR3, as DNA: TGTGCCAGCAGCTTAGCAGGGGCCGACGAAAAACTGTTTTTT.

This clone has just a few counts. This chain uses TRBV15 with TRBJ1-5; the D gene is possibly TRBD1 (5 bases). Germline values: CDR1 LNHNV, CDR2 YYDKDF (reference sequence). CDR3 length: 16 amino acids. V was cut by 0 bases and J by 3 bases, with 12 bases left in between. The CDR3: CATSRDASRVNQPQHF. In DNA form, the CDR3 reads TGTGCCACCAGCAGAGATGCATCCAGGGTCAATCAGCCCCAGCATTTT.

J is TRBJ2-7 and V is TRBV27; weak D call: TRBD2 (7 bases). Trimming shortened V by 7 bases and J by 3 bases, and 34 bases separated the two germline ends. Per the germline V gene, CDR1 is MNHEY and CDR2 is SMNVEV (reference sequence). CDR3 length: 20 residues. As DNA, the CDR3 is TGTGCCAGCATCCCCCGGGGGGCCGGTCCCCCTATGACAGGCGGCTACGAGCAGTACTTC. Amino acids: CASIPRGAGPPMTGGYEQYF.

The gene calls are TRBV11-2 and TRBJ1-5; no clear D. Germline V gene data show CDR1 as SGHAT and CDR2 as FQNNGV. The V end lost 5 bases, the J end lost 4 bases, and 15 bases lay between the germline ends. CDR3 length: 15 amino acids. The DNA of the CDR3 is TGTGCCAGCAGCCTAGCACTGGAGGGTAATCAGCCCCAGCATTTT. Translating gives CASSLALEGNQPQHF.